This T cell receptor (beta chain) was obtained from a study of T-cell reconstitution after alpha-beta-depleted transplantation in children. The CDR3 runs 14 residues. Trimming at V came to 3 bases and at J to 2 bases, leaving 5 bases not matched to a gene. Looked up from germline, CDR1 is DFQATT and CDR2 is SNEGSKA (reference sequence). Preparation of the TCRbeta library used unique molecular identifiers. TCRdb independently ran MiXCR on the PCR reads; one entry per CDR3 protein. This sample has around 250,000 distinct CDR3 sequences; 6.5% to 10% occur once, and the top ten carry 5% to 8%. This clonotype was picked up many times.

The V gene is TRBV20-1, the J gene TRBJ2-3; 7 positions match TRBD2. The specimen was PBMCs, mostly from graft donor cells, collected 180 days after TCRalphabeta/CD19-depleted stem cell transplant. This TCR derives from a male patient under 18 who had a stem cell transplant for acute lymphoblastic leukemia, so the T cells may come from the graft donor. The CDR3 loop reads CSARSGVYTDTQYF. The CDR3 coding sequence is TGCAGTGCTAGGAGCGGGGTTTACACAGATACGCAGTATTTT.